The source of this T cell receptor beta chain is a study of blood T cell repertoires in COVID-19. Here immunoSEQ multiplex PCR was the method, and the copy in TCRdb shows in-frame clones only, minus some. The table lists over 100,000 clones, 75% to 85% of them singletons. The V gene's germline CDR1 is LNHDA and CDR2 SQIVND (reference sequence). There are 16 residues in the CDR3. Trimming at V came to 9 bases and at J to 0 bases, leaving 6 bases not matched to a gene. The sequenced sample consisted of peripheral blood. This rearrangement joins TRBV19 to TRBJ2-6; 9 nucleotides align to TRBD1. The sequence was obtained from a woman older than 75 with acute or convalescent COVID-19. CDR3 sequence (DNA): TGTGCCAGCCAGACAGGGGGTAGCTCTGGGGCCAACGTCCTGACTTTC. Protein product: CASQTGGSSGANVLTF. The full variable domain, in which reference TRBV19 and TRBJ2-6 provide the parts outside the CDR3, is DGGITQSPKYLFRKEGQNVTLSCEQNLNHDAMYWYRQDPGQGLRLIYYSQIVNDFQKGDIAEGYSVSREKKESFPLTVTSAQKNPTAFYLCASQTGGSSGANVLTFGAGSRLTVL.